This T cell receptor beta chain derives from a study of cytomegalovirus exposure and HLA in healthy donors. PCR was performed using 60 Vbeta and 13 Jbeta primers. The method was immunoSEQ multiplex PCR; TCRdb's version includes in-frame clones alone and lacks a portion of them. The table includes under 150,000 clones, 82% detected once. As regards this clone: Its target is not known.

Study outcomes and limitations: The productive fraction for most TCR beta V segments was about 87% or about 30% in an earlier analysis.

This CDR3 is 17 amino acids long. CDR1 is LNHNV, CDR2 YYDKDF, per germline (reference sequence). Unmatched junction bases numbered 6, after V lost 1 base and J lost 1 base. The chain recombines TRBV15 with TRBJ2-2; 7 nucleotides agree with TRBD1. This TCR was sampled from a woman between 18 and 30 years old in good health and CMV-seronegative. Sequenced material: PBMCs. CDR3 in DNA: TGTGCCACCAGCAGAGCTTCCGGGACAGTGAACACCGGGGAGCTGTTTTTT. Residues: CATSRASGTVNTGELFF. Using reference TRBV15 and TRBJ2-2 for the parts outside the CDR3, the full variable domain is DAMVIQNPRYQVTQFGKPVTLSCSQTLNHNVMYWYQQKSSQAPKLLFHYYDKDFNNEADTPDNFQSRRPNTSFCFLDIRSPGLGDTAMYLCATSRASGTVNTGELFFGEGSRLTVL.